One sample yielded the 4 T cell receptor beta chains listed below, sequenced in a study of CD8 T cells in Susac syndrome. Reverse transcription of about 0.5 to 1 ug RNA was carried out with random hexamers. A single record per CDR3 protein comes from TCRdb applying MiXCR to the immunoSEQ multiplex PCR reads. The sample records about 200,000 distinct CDR3 sequences, approximately 90% being singletons. The source material was CD8+ T cells from PBMCs. These TCRs come from a human donor with multiple sclerosis.

The V gene is TRBV12-3 or TRBV12-4, the J gene TRBJ1-1; the D gene is possibly TRBD1 (5 bases). This CDR3 has 13 residues. The V and J ends lost 0 bases and 5 bases respectively, with 7 bases between them. The CDR3 is CASSLAGTTEAFF. As DNA, the CDR3 is TGTGCCAGCAGTTTAGCAGGGACGACTGAAGCTTTCTTT.

The V and J genes are TRBV6-5 and TRBJ1-4; D perhaps matches TRBD1 (6 bases). CDR1 is MNHEY, CDR2 SVGAGI, per germline. Trimming stripped 9 bases from V and 4 bases from J, with 15 bases between. This CDR3 has 14 amino acids. For the CDR3, the DNA is TGTGCCAGTTCCGGGACAAGCAATAATGAAAAACTGTTTTTT. Protein: CASSGTSNNEKLFF.

The chain has TRBV24-1 and TRBJ2-1; 9 bases agree with TRBD2. CDR1 and CDR2 (germline): KGHDR, SFDVKD. This CDR3 spans 16 amino acids. The trim removed 1 base at V and 9 bases at J, leaving 9 bases unmatched. CDR3 sequence reads: CATSDFFAGGPGEQFF. CDR3 DNA: TGTGCCACCAGTGATTTCTTCGCGGGAGGGCCGGGTGAGCAGTTCTTC.

The genes are TRBV7-2 and TRBJ2-7; no clear D gene. CDR3 length equals 12 residues. V was trimmed by 1 base and J by 3 bases, leaving 4 bases between them. Germline V lookup: CDR1 SGHTA, CDR2 FQGNSA. The DNA for the CDR3 is TGTGCCAGCAGCTTAGGGCGCTACGAGCAGTACTTC. Protein: CASSLGRYEQYF.